Listed below are T cell receptor beta chains from one sample, sequenced in a study of early T cells in non-severe SARS-CoV-2 infection. TCRdb redid the calling of the 5' RACE reads with MiXCR, one entry per CDR3 protein. The sample shows about 43,000 distinct CDR3 sequences, 11% of them seen only once. The sample consisted of whole blood. Source of these receptors: an adult who was a healthcare worker with PCR-confirmed SARS-CoV-2 infection or an uninfected control (not recorded which). Each CDR3 is given without its conserved first and last residue. A D gene is named only where the DNA matches it firmly.

v_call: TRBV24-1; d_call: -; j_call: TRBJ2-7; cdr3_aa: ATSDPTGSYEQY
v_call: TRBV29-1; d_call: -; j_call: TRBJ2-7; cdr3_aa: SVVKSSYEQY
v_call: TRBV18; d_call: -; j_call: TRBJ2-5; cdr3_aa: ASSSLGDLETQY
v_call: TRBV3-1; d_call: -; j_call: TRBJ1-2; cdr3_aa: ASSQDLRGISYGYT
v_call: TRBV11-2; d_call: -; j_call: TRBJ1-3; cdr3_aa: ASSFLGNTIY
v_call: TRBV7-9; d_call: TRBD1; j_call: TRBJ2-4; cdr3_aa: ASSLEVRGKNIQY
v_call: TRBV5-1; d_call: TRBD1; j_call: TRBJ1-4; cdr3_aa: ASSLTGGAGTANEKLF
v_call: TRBV4-3; d_call: TRBD2; j_call: TRBJ2-1; cdr3_aa: ASSQVSSGGYNEQF
v_call: TRBV5-4; d_call: TRBD1; j_call: TRBJ1-6; cdr3_aa: ASSLTTGVDSPLH
v_call: TRBV25-1; d_call: -; j_call: TRBJ2-7; cdr3_aa: ASSEGGTTRYEQY
v_call: TRBV27; d_call: TRBD1; j_call: TRBJ1-1; cdr3_aa: ASSPTFSGQGVPNTEAF
v_call: TRBV12-3/TRBV12-4; d_call: -; j_call: TRBJ2-1; cdr3_aa: ASSLTIGEQF
v_call: TRBV29-1; d_call: -; j_call: TRBJ1-5; cdr3_aa: SVGVDQPQH
v_call: TRBV11-3; d_call: TRBD2; j_call: TRBJ2-1; cdr3_aa: ASSLDGTTYNEQF
v_call: TRBV10-2; d_call: -; j_call: TRBJ2-1; cdr3_aa: ASSGQIYNEQF
v_call: TRBV5-1; d_call: -; j_call: TRBJ1-1; cdr3_aa: ASSQDSYTEAF